This T cell receptor beta chain is drawn from a study of T-cell reconstitution after alpha-beta-depleted transplantation in children. Overall study results and limits: Reports say that about two months after transplant, the alpha-beta T cells came out of several hundred graft clones that had expanded. At one year after transplant, newly produced T cells mostly accounted for T-cell counts and diversity. Surviving thymic progenitors and recipient T cells were the source of high TCRbeta diversity at day 60 in some patients.

This clonotype was observed a few times. Its antigen is not identified. Germline trimming cut 4 bases from V and 2 bases from J; bases unmatched to any gene: 4. The length of the CDR3 is 15 residues. Germline assignment: CDR1 MDHEN and CDR2 SYDVKM. TCRbeta library construction was performed incorporating unique molecular identifiers. MiXCR, applied by TCRdb to the PCR reads, yields one record per CDR3 protein. The table records almost 500,000 distinct CDR3 sequences, roughly a tenth of them present only once. The source of this sequence is a child aged 2-9 years with inherited bone marrow failure, due to receive a stem cell transplant. The chain has TRBV28 and TRBJ1-5, with 8 nucleotides matching TRBD1. This material consisted of PBMCs, taken before TCRalphabeta/CD19-depleted stem cell transplant. The chain's CDR3 is CASSSDRDGNQPQHF. CDR3 DNA: TGTGCCAGCAGTTCGGACAGGGATGGCAATCAGCCCCAGCATTTT.